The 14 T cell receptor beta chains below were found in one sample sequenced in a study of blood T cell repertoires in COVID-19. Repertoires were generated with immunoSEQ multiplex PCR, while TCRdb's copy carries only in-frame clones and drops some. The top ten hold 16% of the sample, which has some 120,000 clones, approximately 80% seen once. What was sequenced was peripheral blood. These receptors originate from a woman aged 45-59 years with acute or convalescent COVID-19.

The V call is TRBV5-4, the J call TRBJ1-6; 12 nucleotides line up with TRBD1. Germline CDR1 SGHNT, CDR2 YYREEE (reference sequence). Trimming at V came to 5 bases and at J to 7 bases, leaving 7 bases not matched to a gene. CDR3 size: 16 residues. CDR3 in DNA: TGTGCCAGCAGACACCCGGGACAGGGGGCAAATTCACCCCTCCACTTT. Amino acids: CASRHPGQGANSPLHF.

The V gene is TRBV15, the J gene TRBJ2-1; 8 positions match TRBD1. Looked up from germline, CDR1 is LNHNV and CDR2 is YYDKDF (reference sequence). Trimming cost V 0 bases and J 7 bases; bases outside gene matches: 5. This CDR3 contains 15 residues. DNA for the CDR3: TGTGCCACCAGCAGAGAAGGGACAGGCGGGAATGAGCAGTTCTTC. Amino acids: CATSREGTGGNEQFF.

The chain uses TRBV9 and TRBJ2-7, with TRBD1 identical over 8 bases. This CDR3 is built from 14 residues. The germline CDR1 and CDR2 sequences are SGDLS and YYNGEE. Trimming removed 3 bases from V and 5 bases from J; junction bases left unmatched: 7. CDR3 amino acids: CASSGGQGINEQYF. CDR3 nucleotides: TGTGCCAGCAGCGGCGGACAGGGAATCAACGAGCAGTACTTC.

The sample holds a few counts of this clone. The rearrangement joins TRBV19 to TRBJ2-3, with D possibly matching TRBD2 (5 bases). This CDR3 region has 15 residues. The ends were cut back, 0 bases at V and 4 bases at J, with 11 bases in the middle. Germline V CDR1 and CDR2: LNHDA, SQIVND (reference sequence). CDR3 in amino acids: CASSIDLGGPDTQYF. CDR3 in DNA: TGTGCCAGTAGTATAGATCTAGGAGGTCCAGATACGCAGTATTTT.

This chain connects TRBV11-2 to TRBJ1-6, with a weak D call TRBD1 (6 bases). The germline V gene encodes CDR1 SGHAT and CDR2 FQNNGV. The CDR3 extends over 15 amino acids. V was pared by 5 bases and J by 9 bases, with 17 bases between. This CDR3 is CASSRGGAVGSPLHF. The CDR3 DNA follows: TGTGCCAGCAGCAGGGGGGGCGCTGTGGGTTCACCCCTCCACTTT. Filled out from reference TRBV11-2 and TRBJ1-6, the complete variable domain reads EAGVAQSPRYKIIEKRQSVAFWCNPISGHATLYWYQQILGQGPKLLIQFQNNGVVDDSQLPKDRFSAERLKGVDSTLKIQPAKLEDSAVYLCASSRGGAVGSPLHFGNGTRLTVT.

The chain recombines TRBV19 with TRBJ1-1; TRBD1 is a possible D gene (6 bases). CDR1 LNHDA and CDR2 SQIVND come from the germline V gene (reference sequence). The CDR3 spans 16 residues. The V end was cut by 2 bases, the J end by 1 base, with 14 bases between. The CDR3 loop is CASSIQTGQQNTEAFF. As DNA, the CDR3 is TGTGCCAGTAGTATACAGACAGGACAACAGAACACTGAAGCTTTCTTT.

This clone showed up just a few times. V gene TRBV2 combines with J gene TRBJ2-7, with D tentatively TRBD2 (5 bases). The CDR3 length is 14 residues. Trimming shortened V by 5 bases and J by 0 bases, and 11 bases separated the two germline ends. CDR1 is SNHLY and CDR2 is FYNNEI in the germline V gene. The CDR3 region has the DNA TGTGCCAGCAGTCAGAGGAGGAGCTCCTACGAGCAGTACTTC. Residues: CASSQRRSSYEQYF.

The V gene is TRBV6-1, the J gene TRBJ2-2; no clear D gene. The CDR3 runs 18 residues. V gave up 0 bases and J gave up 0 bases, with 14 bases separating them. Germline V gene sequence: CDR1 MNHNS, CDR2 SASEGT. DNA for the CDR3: TGTGCCAGCAGTGAAGCGGGCGTGAGAACCGCGAACACCGGGGAGCTGTTTTTT. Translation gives CASSEAGVRTANTGELFF.

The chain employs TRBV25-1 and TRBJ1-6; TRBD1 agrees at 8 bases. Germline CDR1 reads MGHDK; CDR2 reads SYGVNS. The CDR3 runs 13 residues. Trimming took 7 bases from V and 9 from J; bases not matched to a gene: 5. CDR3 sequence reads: CASKGQGTSPLHF. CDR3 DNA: TGTGCCAGCAAAGGACAGGGTACTTCACCCCTCCACTTT.

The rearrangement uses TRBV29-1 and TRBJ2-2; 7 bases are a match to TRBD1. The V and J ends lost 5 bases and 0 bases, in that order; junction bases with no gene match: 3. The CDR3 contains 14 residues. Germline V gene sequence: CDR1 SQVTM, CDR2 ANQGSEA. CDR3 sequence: CSVWQGANTGELFF. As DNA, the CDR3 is TGCAGCGTTTGGCAGGGGGCGAACACCGGGGAGCTGTTTTTT.

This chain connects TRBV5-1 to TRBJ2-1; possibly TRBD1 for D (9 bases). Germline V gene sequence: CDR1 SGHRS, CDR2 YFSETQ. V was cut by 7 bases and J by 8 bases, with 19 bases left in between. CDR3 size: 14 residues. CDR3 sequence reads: CASSGTGRGDEQFF. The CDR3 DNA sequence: TGCGCCAGCTCCGGGACAGGGCGGGGGGATGAGCAGTTCTTC.

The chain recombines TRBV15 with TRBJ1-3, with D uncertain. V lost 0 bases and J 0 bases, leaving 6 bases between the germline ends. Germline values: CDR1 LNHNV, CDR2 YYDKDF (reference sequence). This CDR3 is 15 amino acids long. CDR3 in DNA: TGTGCCACCAGCAGAGAAACTGGCTCTGGAAACACCATATATTTT. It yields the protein CATSRETGSGNTIYF. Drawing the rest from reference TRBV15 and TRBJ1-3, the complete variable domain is DAMVIQNPRYQVTQFGKPVTLSCSQTLNHNVMYWYQQKSSQAPKLLFHYYDKDFNNEADTPDNFQSRRPNTSFCFLDIRSPGLGDTAMYLCATSRETGSGNTIYFGEGSWLTVV.

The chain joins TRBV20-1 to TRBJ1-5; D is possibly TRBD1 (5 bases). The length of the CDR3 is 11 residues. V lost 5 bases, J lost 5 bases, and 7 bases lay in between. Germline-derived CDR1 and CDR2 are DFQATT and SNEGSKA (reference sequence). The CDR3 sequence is CSAGGDQPQHF. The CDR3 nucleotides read TGCAGTGCTGGGGGGGATCAGCCCCAGCATTTT.

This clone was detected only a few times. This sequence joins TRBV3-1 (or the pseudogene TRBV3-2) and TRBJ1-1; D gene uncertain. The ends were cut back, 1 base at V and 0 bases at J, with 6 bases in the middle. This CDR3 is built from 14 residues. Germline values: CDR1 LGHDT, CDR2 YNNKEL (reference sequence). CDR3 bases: TGTGCCAGCAGCCAAGGGCTTATGAACACTGAAGCTTTCTTT. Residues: CASSQGLMNTEAFF.